This T cell receptor (beta chain) was recorded in a study of CD8+CD57+ T cells in acquired aplastic anemia (dated by TCRdb to 2017 to 2018). About the investigation overall: On average, sorted CD4+ and CD8+ cells yielded 3 to 4 ug of extracted DNA, with a range of roughly 0.18 to 30 ug. A CD8+CD57+ expansion meant a frequency higher than the mean frequency seen in healthy subjects.

Overall study results and their limits: About 30 CD8+ CDR3 sequences were found in both patients and controls but appeared to be highly expressed in patients and within the immunodominant clones of the patients. Between patients and healthy controls, no significant difference in CD8+ Simpson's diversity was found (P=0.060).

The patients picked for sequencing were ones in whom flow cytometry had shown an expansion of CD8+CD57+ cells. Every patient had a diagnosis of severe acquired aplastic anemia based on International Study of Aplastic Anemia and Agranulocytosis and Camitta criteria. At the time blood was sampled, none of the patients had received any therapy. In this study, sorted CD4+ and CD8+ T cells from the blood of healthy subjects and of severe aplastic anemia patients had their TCR repertoires deep-sequenced. Patients were enrolled in the USA under clinicaltrials.gov protocols 00001620, 01623167, 00001397, 00071045, 00081523 and 00961064. Ficoll-Paque density gradient centrifugation was used to isolate peripheral blood mononuclear cells. Before DNA was extracted, CD4+ and CD8+ T cells were sorted using either FACS or magnetic beads. The germline ends are 9 bases apart after V is trimmed by 0 bases and J by 3 bases. The germline V gene (reference sequence) sets CDR1 to LNHNV and CDR2 to YYDKDF. The CDR3 holds 15 amino acids from the cysteine to the phenylalanine. Only the CDR3 DNA is retained, 45 bases long and in frame from the first base.

Notes on this clonotype: No cognate antigen has been identified for it. Base quality data are lacking; no much larger clone is found one base away.

Profiling of TCR beta VDJ combinations and CDR3 sequences used genomic DNA as the template. An Illumina HiSeq 2000 was the platform used for TCR repertoire sequencing. The paper's processing steps were these. TRBV/TRBJ rearrangement plots, CDR3 size and DJ length profiles, and Simpson's diversity index were used to assess repertoires. The immunodominant clone was defined as the most abundant DNA sequence in deep sequencing data. CDR3 amino acid sequences were checked for sharing across subjects and were also compared against the VDJdb database and published repertoires. TCRdb redid the processing of the public reads, applying fastp at Q25 and MiXCR, and retained in-frame beta chains. Merged by CDR3 protein, the rows form single entries marked with the most common genes and DNA. TCRdb assigned the V and J calls; the authors' analysis was not used. The sample table shows roughly 93,000 distinct CDR3 sequences, and less than 75% are seen once. In total, the top ten clones hold 65% of the sample.

Material: sorted CD4+, CD8+, or CD8+CD57+ T cells (not recorded which) from PBMCs. This sequence was found in a human donor with aplastic anemia. The chain is made from TRBV15 and TRBJ1-3, with no reliable assignment of the D segment. The CDR3 reads CATSRESSGGNTIYF. In nucleotides, the sequence is TGTGCCACCAGCAGAGAATCCAGCGGTGGAAACACCATATATTTT. The full variable domain, completed from the reference TRBV15 and TRBJ1-3 proteins outside the CDR3, reads DAMVIQNPRYQVTQFGKPVTLSCSQTLNHNVMYWYQQKSSQAPKLLFHYYDKDFNNEADTPDNFQSRRPNTSFCFLDIRSPGLGDTAMYLCATSRESSGGNTIYFGEGSWLTVV.